The following is a T cell receptor beta chain sequence with its context. Its antigen is undetermined. Trimming removed 4 bases at V and 1 base at J, with 7 bases between. Germline values: CDR1 MDHEN, CDR2 SYDVKM. The CDR3 contains 14 residues. TCRdb re-called the RT-PCR reads through MiXCR, storing one row per CDR3 protein. Of roughly 700,000 distinct CDR3 sequences listed, approximately 15% are singletons. The data belong to a study of response to subunit inactivated influenza vaccine. Overall study results and limits: Each seasonal influenza vaccination recruits few new T cells, the authors suggested.

V is TRBV28 and J is TRBJ1-4; no definite D call. The clonotype originates from a man aged 50-60 years who received an inactivated influenza vaccine. Here the sequenced sample was PBMCs from blood, taken less than 15 days before vaccination. The CDR3: CASSSGRTNEKLFF. CDR3 DNA sequence: TGTGCCAGCAGTTCAGGAAGAACTAATGAAAAACTGTTTTTT.